This TCR beta chain was recorded in a study of blood T cells in healthy people across ages. On the study more broadly: Roughly one uniquely barcoded beta molecule per two T cells was captured.

On this clonotype: The antigen is unknown. The germline gene is not matched at one end of the junction; a read error may be the cause.

Each sample yielded at least 7 million isolated PBMCs. Findings of the study overall: Possibly, changes in expanded clonotypes were confounded because donor CMV status was unknown. Researchers said unsorted PBMCs prevented a conclusive naive versus antigen-experienced comparison.

With a J-beta primer mix and a sample-barcoded 5' primer, a second PCR ran about 7 to 11 cycles. TCRdb re-called the 5' RACE reads through MiXCR, storing one row per CDR3 protein. The sample includes approximately 400,000 distinct CDR3 sequences, roughly half of them seen just once. Germline-derived CDR1 and CDR2 are SSHAT and FNYEAQ (reference sequence). The CDR3 length is 14 residues. This clonotype was obtained from a man between 60 and 75 years old in good health. The genes are TRBV7-7 and TRBJ2-5, with TRBD2 matching over 9 bases. Sample: blood. The CDR3 spells CASSRGRGGETQYF. In DNA form, the CDR3 reads TGTGCTAGCAGCCGAGGGCGGGGGGGAGAGACCCAGTACTTC.